The rows below give T cell receptor beta chains drawn from one sample of a study of vaccination and CD4 T cells after COVID-19. TCRdb ran MiXCR on the PCR reads and lists one entry per CDR3 protein. The sample has more than 15,000 distinct CDR3 sequences; 50% to 75% are singletons. These receptors have no known antigen. The sequenced material came from CD4+ T cells from blood, cultured in vitro. The receptor source for this set is a human donor who had recovered from COVID-19. The CDR3 runs from the conserved cysteine through the conserved F or W. A D gene is named only where the DNA matches it firmly. Size tells how often a clone was seen (once, few, many) or the class of an expanded clone, and some rows leave it out.

J: TRBJ2-1
D: TRBD2
size: NA
V: TRBV20-1
DNA: TGCAGTGCTCCAAGCGGGCGGGAGATCAACAATGAGCAGTTCTTC
CDR3: CSAPSGREINNEQFF

J: TRBJ1-5
D: NA
size: NA
V: TRBV6-1
DNA: TGTGCCAGCAGAGAAGACCGGGGATCAAAGCGTAGCAATCAGCCCCAGCATTTT
CDR3: CASREDRGSKRSNQPQHF

J: TRBJ1-1
D: NA
size: NA
V: TRBV10-3
DNA: TGTGCCATCAGCAGGACAGAGAACACTGAAGCTTTCTTT
CDR3: CAISRTENTEAFF

J: TRBJ1-1
D: NA
size: NA
V: TRBV24-1
DNA: TGTGCCACCAGTGATGGCAGGGCTGGGGACACTGAAGCTTTCTTT
CDR3: CATSDGRAGDTEAFF

J: TRBJ1-2
D: NA
size: NA
V: TRBV20-1
DNA: TGCAGTGCTAGAGTCTCGGGGTCAGGCGGCTACACCTTC
CDR3: CSARVSGSGGYTF

J: TRBJ2-7
D: NA
size: NA
V: TRBV6-5
DNA: TGTGCCAGCAGTTACGCCTCACCCGGGACTCACTCCTACGAGCAGTACTTC
CDR3: CASSYASPGTHSYEQYF

J: TRBJ1-2
D: NA
size: NA
V: TRBV6-1
DNA: TGTGCCAGCAGCGATGTAGGGACCTATGGCTACACCTTC
CDR3: CASSDVGTYGYTF

J: TRBJ1-4
D: NA
size: NA
V: TRBV20-1
DNA: TGCAGTGCTAGAAACCCCAGGGCGGGGGGGGAAAAACTGTTTTTT
CDR3: CSARNPRAGGEKLFF

J: TRBJ2-7
D: NA
size: NA
V: TRBV20-1
DNA: TGCAGTGCTAGAGACTCACGGACAGCCTACGAGCAGTACTTC
CDR3: CSARDSRTAYEQYF

J: TRBJ2-7
D: NA
size: NA
V: TRBV20-1
DNA: TGCAGTGCTGGCCAACAGATCTACGAGCAGTACTTC
CDR3: CSAGQQIYEQYF

J: TRBJ2-7
D: NA
size: NA
V: TRBV18
DNA: TGTGCCAGCTCGCGCCGAGCGGACGAGCAGTACTTC
CDR3: CASSRRADEQYF

J: TRBJ2-2
D: TRBD2
size: few
V: TRBV19
DNA: TGTGCCAGTAACCCACTCAGAGGCGGGAGGGCCGGGGAGCTGTTTTTT
CDR3: CASNPLRGGRAGELFF

J: TRBJ1-2
D: NA
size: NA
V: TRBV15
DNA: TGTGCCACCAGCGCTGCTCAGGGTAACTATGGCTACACCTTC
CDR3: CATSAAQGNYGYTF

J: TRBJ1-1
D: NA
size: NA
V: TRBV6-1
DNA: TGTGCCAGCATCTGGACCCGATCCCACCGTGGCCCTGGGAACACTGAAGCTTTCTTT
CDR3: CASIWTRSHRGPGNTEAFF

J: TRBJ1-1
D: TRBD1
size: NA
V: TRBV20-1
DNA: TGCAGTGCTAGGACAGGGGCTGGGAACACTGAAGCTTTCTTT
CDR3: CSARTGAGNTEAFF

J: TRBJ2-5
D: NA
size: once
V: TRBV15
DNA: TGTGCCACCAGCGAACTACGCCAAGAGACCCAGTACTTC
CDR3: CATSELRQETQYF

J: TRBJ2-7
D: NA
size: NA
V: TRBV20-1
DNA: TGCAGTGCACGCCGGGATACCGGGCAGTACTTC
CDR3: CSARRDTGQYF